This T cell receptor (beta chain) derives from a study of regulatory T cells in long-lasting Graves disease. On the study more broadly: Newly diagnosed Graves' patients had taken antithyroid drugs under 3 months.

Indicated time point: newly diagnosed GD, antithyroid drugs for less than 3 months. With RNA extracted from PBMCs as input, the TCR library was made. American Thyroid Association guidelines defined Graves' disease diagnosis. Building of the TCR beta libraries involved iRepertoire HTBI primers and Arm-PCR of CDR3 regions. MiXCR, run by TCRdb on the multiplex PCR reads, gives a single entry per CDR3 protein. This table has around 360,000 distinct CDR3 sequences, 16% appearing once. The CDR3 is made up of 15 amino acids. Germline V CDR1 and CDR2: MNHEY, SVGEGT. Trimming removed 7 bases from V and 7 bases from J; junction bases left unmatched: 8. These same data were also listed under a study on T cells in Graves' hyperthyroidism and ophthalmopathy. Per that paper: Patients showing uncontrolled infection, other autoimmune disease, pregnancy or lactation were ineligible.

This sample comprised peripheral blood mononuclear cells (PBMCs), obtained at new diagnosis, from a patient treated with antithyroid drugs. The sequence derives from a woman aged 18-35 years with Graves disease. V and J are TRBV6-2 or TRBV6-3 and TRBJ2-2; TRBD2 agrees at 11 bases. The CDR3 sequence: CASNLLAGDLGELFF. DNA for the CDR3: TGTGCCAGCAATTTACTAGCGGGAGACCTCGGGGAGCTGTTTTTT.